This T cell receptor beta chain was profiled in a study of T cell responses to AZD1222 COVID-19 vaccine. V was shortened by 3 bases and J by 3 bases, with 14 bases between the two germline ends. CDR3 size: 15 residues. Germline CDR1 and CDR2: MDHEN and SYDVKM. Generated by immunoSEQ multiplex PCR, the TCRdb table keeps only in-frame clones and is missing some. This sample has about 60,000 clones, with roughly 80% found just once. The TCR comes from an adult who received the AZD1222 COVID-19 vaccine. The rearrangement uses TRBV28 and TRBJ1-1; D perhaps matches TRBD1 (5 bases). This material consisted of peripheral blood, taken 28 days after the second AZD1222 dose. The CDR3 sequence: CASSFTGVGDTEAFF. The CDR3 DNA follows: TGTGCCAGCAGTTTTACGGGGGTCGGGGACACTGAAGCTTTCTTT.